These T cell receptor beta chains were read from a single sample in a study of T cell responses to AZD1222 COVID-19 vaccine. TCRdb's table, derived via immunoSEQ multiplex PCR, lists solely in-frame clones and lacks some. This table has 90,000 to 150,000 clones, roughly 89% appearing once. The sequences come from peripheral blood, collected on day 0 of AZD1222 vaccination. These receptors were collected from an adult in good health. Each CDR3 is given with its conserved first and last residue. The order of the fields is CDR3 DNA, CDR3 protein, J gene, D gene, clone size, V gene. D genes are given only for firm matches. Where a row states a size, it is once, few, many or the class of an expanded clone; other rows omit it.

cdr3_nt: TGCGCCAGCAGCCATAGGGACAGGGATGACTACGAGCAGTACTTC; cdr3_aa: CASSHRDRDDYEQYF; j_call: TRBJ2-7; d_call: TRBD1; clone_size: .; v_call: TRBV4-1
cdr3_nt: TGCGCCAGCAGCCAAGACAGGGGGAACACTGAAGCTTTCTTT; cdr3_aa: CASSQDRGNTEAFF; j_call: TRBJ1-1; d_call: .; clone_size: .; v_call: TRBV4-1
cdr3_nt: TGTGCCAGCCCGAGGAGGGGCCTATACCACTCTGGAAACACCATATATTTT; cdr3_aa: CASPRRGLYHSGNTIYF; j_call: TRBJ1-3; d_call: .; clone_size: .; v_call: TRBV5-6
cdr3_nt: TGTGCCAGCAGCCTACGGGGAGGGAATGAGCAGTTCTTC; cdr3_aa: CASSLRGGNEQFF; j_call: TRBJ2-1; d_call: TRBD2; clone_size: .; v_call: TRBV5-4
cdr3_nt: TGTGCCAGCAGCCCTGACAGGGGAGGGATGAACACTGAAGCTTTCTTT; cdr3_aa: CASSPDRGGMNTEAFF; j_call: TRBJ1-1; d_call: TRBD1; clone_size: .; v_call: TRBV2
cdr3_nt: TGTGCCAGCAGCTTACTAAGGGGCAGGACCTCCTACGAGCAGTACTTC; cdr3_aa: CASSLLRGRTSYEQYF; j_call: TRBJ2-7; d_call: .; clone_size: .; v_call: TRBV11-2
cdr3_nt: TGTGCCAGCAGCTTAGATACTAGCGCCGGGGAGCTGTTTTTT; cdr3_aa: CASSLDTSAGELFF; j_call: TRBJ2-2; d_call: TRBD2; clone_size: .; v_call: TRBV5-4
cdr3_nt: TGTGCCAGCAGCTTAAGGGGTCCGACCGGGACTAGCGTCTTTTCCACAGATACGCAGTATTTT; cdr3_aa: CASSLRGPTGTSVFSTDTQYF; j_call: TRBJ2-3; d_call: TRBD2; clone_size: .; v_call: TRBV7-3
cdr3_nt: TGTGCCAGCAGCGTAGGTTCAACAGGGGATGGCTACACCTTC; cdr3_aa: CASSVGSTGDGYTF; j_call: TRBJ1-2; d_call: TRBD1; clone_size: .; v_call: TRBV9
cdr3_nt: TGTGCCAGCAGGCCGACAGGGTCTTATCAGCCCCAGCATTTT; cdr3_aa: CASRPTGSYQPQHF; j_call: TRBJ1-5; d_call: TRBD1; clone_size: .; v_call: TRBV27
cdr3_nt: TGTGCCAGCAGTAGGCAAGAGGGGGTCCTTACTCAAGAGACCCAGTACTTC; cdr3_aa: CASSRQEGVLTQETQYF; j_call: TRBJ2-5; d_call: .; clone_size: .; v_call: TRBV2
cdr3_nt: TGCGCCAGCAGCATCCGGGGGGCCGCTGGGACTTACACTGAAGCTTTCTTT; cdr3_aa: CASSIRGAAGTYTEAFF; j_call: TRBJ1-1; d_call: .; clone_size: .; v_call: TRBV5-1
cdr3_nt: TGTGCCAGCAGCTTAAGTTATAGCGGCTACGAGCAGTACTTC; cdr3_aa: CASSLSYSGYEQYF; j_call: TRBJ2-7; d_call: .; clone_size: .; v_call: TRBV11-2
cdr3_nt: TGCGCCAGCAGCTTGGCGCAGGGTGGGGGTGAGCAGTTCTTC; cdr3_aa: CASSLAQGGGEQFF; j_call: TRBJ2-1; d_call: .; clone_size: .; v_call: TRBV5-1
cdr3_nt: TGTGCCAGCAGCTTGGGGCTTCGGAACACCATATATTTT; cdr3_aa: CASSLGLRNTIYF; j_call: TRBJ1-3; d_call: .; clone_size: once; v_call: TRBV5-8
cdr3_nt: TGTGCCAGCAGTGCGCCTAGCGGGGGGCCCCTAGGGATGTTCTTC; cdr3_aa: CASSAPSGGPLGMFF; j_call: TRBJ2-1; d_call: TRBD2; clone_size: .; v_call: TRBV2
cdr3_nt: TGTGCCAGCAGTGAAGCGGGTTCACCCCTCCACTTT; cdr3_aa: CASSEAGSPLHF; j_call: TRBJ1-6; d_call: .; clone_size: .; v_call: TRBV2
cdr3_nt: TGTGCCAGCAGTGAACGGGGCGGCCGAAGAGTATACGAGCAGTACTTC; cdr3_aa: CASSERGGRRVYEQYF; j_call: TRBJ2-7; d_call: .; clone_size: .; v_call: TRBV25-1
cdr3_nt: TGTGCCTGGTCCCCCCCGACAGGAATGGGGGCTTTCTTT; cdr3_aa: CAWSPPTGMGAFF; j_call: TRBJ1-1; d_call: .; clone_size: .; v_call: TRBV30
cdr3_nt: TGTGCCAGTAGTGGGACAGGGCGTACTGAAGCTTTCTTT; cdr3_aa: CASSGTGRTEAFF; j_call: TRBJ1-1; d_call: TRBD1; clone_size: .; v_call: TRBV19
cdr3_nt: TGTGCCAGCAGCGGGGACGGGCGGAACACTGAAGCTTTCTTT; cdr3_aa: CASSGDGRNTEAFF; j_call: TRBJ1-1; d_call: .; clone_size: .; v_call: TRBV2
cdr3_nt: TGTGCCAGCAGTTACTTACAGAGTACAACTAATGAAAAACTGTTTTTT; cdr3_aa: CASSYLQSTTNEKLFF; j_call: TRBJ1-4; d_call: .; clone_size: once; v_call: TRBV6-5
cdr3_nt: TGTGCCAGCAGTTTATTTCCGGGGGACAATGAGCAGTTCTTC; cdr3_aa: CASSLFPGDNEQFF; j_call: TRBJ2-1; d_call: .; clone_size: .; v_call: TRBV28
cdr3_nt: TGTGCCAGCAGCATCGGACAGGGAAGGAATGAGCAGTTCTTC; cdr3_aa: CASSIGQGRNEQFF; j_call: TRBJ2-1; d_call: TRBD1; clone_size: .; v_call: TRBV5-8
cdr3_nt: TGTGCCAGCAGCATACTGAACACCGGGGAGCTGTTTTTT; cdr3_aa: CASSILNTGELFF; j_call: TRBJ2-2; d_call: .; clone_size: .; v_call: TRBV7-3
cdr3_nt: TGTGCCAGCAGTCCGAGACAGGGAGCGAACACCGGGGAGCTGTTTTTT; cdr3_aa: CASSPRQGANTGELFF; j_call: TRBJ2-2; d_call: TRBD1; clone_size: .; v_call: TRBV7-6
cdr3_nt: TGCTCCACAGATACGCAGTATTTT; cdr3_aa: CSTDTQYF; j_call: TRBJ2-3; d_call: .; clone_size: .; v_call: TRBV12-5
cdr3_nt: TGTGCCAGCAGCTTGGGGACAGGGAGCTCCTATAATTCACCCCTCCACTTT; cdr3_aa: CASSLGTGSSYNSPLHF; j_call: TRBJ1-6; d_call: TRBD1; clone_size: .; v_call: TRBV5-6
cdr3_nt: TGTGCCAGCAGCTTAAGTGGAGGGGGCTACACCTTC; cdr3_aa: CASSLSGGGYTF; j_call: TRBJ1-2; d_call: .; clone_size: .; v_call: TRBV7-9
cdr3_nt: TGCGCCAGCAGCCAAGCTTTAGGGAAGTGGGCCGAGCAGTACTTC; cdr3_aa: CASSQALGKWAEQYF; j_call: TRBJ2-7; d_call: .; clone_size: .; v_call: TRBV4-1
cdr3_nt: TGTGCCAGCAGTCCATTGACAGGGGGTAATTCACCCCTCCACTTT; cdr3_aa: CASSPLTGGNSPLHF; j_call: TRBJ1-6; d_call: TRBD1; clone_size: once; v_call: TRBV27
cdr3_nt: TGTGCCAGCAGCCAAGTAGGTGGCCTCGAGCAGTACTTC; cdr3_aa: CASSQVGGLEQYF; j_call: TRBJ2-7; d_call: .; clone_size: few; v_call: TRBV3-1/TRBV3-2
cdr3_nt: TGTGCCAGCAGCCGTCCATCCACGGCCAAAAACATTCAGTACTTC; cdr3_aa: CASSRPSTAKNIQYF; j_call: TRBJ2-4; d_call: .; clone_size: .; v_call: TRBV5-4
cdr3_nt: TGTGCCAGTTCGCCGGGACTCTCCACAGATACGCAGTATTTT; cdr3_aa: CASSPGLSTDTQYF; j_call: TRBJ2-3; d_call: .; clone_size: once; v_call: TRBV7-2
cdr3_nt: TGTGCCAGCAGCTTAACCCCGGGACTAGCGGGAGGGCGGGGCACCGGGGAGCTGTTTTTT; cdr3_aa: CASSLTPGLAGGRGTGELFF; j_call: TRBJ2-2; d_call: TRBD2; clone_size: .; v_call: TRBV7-3